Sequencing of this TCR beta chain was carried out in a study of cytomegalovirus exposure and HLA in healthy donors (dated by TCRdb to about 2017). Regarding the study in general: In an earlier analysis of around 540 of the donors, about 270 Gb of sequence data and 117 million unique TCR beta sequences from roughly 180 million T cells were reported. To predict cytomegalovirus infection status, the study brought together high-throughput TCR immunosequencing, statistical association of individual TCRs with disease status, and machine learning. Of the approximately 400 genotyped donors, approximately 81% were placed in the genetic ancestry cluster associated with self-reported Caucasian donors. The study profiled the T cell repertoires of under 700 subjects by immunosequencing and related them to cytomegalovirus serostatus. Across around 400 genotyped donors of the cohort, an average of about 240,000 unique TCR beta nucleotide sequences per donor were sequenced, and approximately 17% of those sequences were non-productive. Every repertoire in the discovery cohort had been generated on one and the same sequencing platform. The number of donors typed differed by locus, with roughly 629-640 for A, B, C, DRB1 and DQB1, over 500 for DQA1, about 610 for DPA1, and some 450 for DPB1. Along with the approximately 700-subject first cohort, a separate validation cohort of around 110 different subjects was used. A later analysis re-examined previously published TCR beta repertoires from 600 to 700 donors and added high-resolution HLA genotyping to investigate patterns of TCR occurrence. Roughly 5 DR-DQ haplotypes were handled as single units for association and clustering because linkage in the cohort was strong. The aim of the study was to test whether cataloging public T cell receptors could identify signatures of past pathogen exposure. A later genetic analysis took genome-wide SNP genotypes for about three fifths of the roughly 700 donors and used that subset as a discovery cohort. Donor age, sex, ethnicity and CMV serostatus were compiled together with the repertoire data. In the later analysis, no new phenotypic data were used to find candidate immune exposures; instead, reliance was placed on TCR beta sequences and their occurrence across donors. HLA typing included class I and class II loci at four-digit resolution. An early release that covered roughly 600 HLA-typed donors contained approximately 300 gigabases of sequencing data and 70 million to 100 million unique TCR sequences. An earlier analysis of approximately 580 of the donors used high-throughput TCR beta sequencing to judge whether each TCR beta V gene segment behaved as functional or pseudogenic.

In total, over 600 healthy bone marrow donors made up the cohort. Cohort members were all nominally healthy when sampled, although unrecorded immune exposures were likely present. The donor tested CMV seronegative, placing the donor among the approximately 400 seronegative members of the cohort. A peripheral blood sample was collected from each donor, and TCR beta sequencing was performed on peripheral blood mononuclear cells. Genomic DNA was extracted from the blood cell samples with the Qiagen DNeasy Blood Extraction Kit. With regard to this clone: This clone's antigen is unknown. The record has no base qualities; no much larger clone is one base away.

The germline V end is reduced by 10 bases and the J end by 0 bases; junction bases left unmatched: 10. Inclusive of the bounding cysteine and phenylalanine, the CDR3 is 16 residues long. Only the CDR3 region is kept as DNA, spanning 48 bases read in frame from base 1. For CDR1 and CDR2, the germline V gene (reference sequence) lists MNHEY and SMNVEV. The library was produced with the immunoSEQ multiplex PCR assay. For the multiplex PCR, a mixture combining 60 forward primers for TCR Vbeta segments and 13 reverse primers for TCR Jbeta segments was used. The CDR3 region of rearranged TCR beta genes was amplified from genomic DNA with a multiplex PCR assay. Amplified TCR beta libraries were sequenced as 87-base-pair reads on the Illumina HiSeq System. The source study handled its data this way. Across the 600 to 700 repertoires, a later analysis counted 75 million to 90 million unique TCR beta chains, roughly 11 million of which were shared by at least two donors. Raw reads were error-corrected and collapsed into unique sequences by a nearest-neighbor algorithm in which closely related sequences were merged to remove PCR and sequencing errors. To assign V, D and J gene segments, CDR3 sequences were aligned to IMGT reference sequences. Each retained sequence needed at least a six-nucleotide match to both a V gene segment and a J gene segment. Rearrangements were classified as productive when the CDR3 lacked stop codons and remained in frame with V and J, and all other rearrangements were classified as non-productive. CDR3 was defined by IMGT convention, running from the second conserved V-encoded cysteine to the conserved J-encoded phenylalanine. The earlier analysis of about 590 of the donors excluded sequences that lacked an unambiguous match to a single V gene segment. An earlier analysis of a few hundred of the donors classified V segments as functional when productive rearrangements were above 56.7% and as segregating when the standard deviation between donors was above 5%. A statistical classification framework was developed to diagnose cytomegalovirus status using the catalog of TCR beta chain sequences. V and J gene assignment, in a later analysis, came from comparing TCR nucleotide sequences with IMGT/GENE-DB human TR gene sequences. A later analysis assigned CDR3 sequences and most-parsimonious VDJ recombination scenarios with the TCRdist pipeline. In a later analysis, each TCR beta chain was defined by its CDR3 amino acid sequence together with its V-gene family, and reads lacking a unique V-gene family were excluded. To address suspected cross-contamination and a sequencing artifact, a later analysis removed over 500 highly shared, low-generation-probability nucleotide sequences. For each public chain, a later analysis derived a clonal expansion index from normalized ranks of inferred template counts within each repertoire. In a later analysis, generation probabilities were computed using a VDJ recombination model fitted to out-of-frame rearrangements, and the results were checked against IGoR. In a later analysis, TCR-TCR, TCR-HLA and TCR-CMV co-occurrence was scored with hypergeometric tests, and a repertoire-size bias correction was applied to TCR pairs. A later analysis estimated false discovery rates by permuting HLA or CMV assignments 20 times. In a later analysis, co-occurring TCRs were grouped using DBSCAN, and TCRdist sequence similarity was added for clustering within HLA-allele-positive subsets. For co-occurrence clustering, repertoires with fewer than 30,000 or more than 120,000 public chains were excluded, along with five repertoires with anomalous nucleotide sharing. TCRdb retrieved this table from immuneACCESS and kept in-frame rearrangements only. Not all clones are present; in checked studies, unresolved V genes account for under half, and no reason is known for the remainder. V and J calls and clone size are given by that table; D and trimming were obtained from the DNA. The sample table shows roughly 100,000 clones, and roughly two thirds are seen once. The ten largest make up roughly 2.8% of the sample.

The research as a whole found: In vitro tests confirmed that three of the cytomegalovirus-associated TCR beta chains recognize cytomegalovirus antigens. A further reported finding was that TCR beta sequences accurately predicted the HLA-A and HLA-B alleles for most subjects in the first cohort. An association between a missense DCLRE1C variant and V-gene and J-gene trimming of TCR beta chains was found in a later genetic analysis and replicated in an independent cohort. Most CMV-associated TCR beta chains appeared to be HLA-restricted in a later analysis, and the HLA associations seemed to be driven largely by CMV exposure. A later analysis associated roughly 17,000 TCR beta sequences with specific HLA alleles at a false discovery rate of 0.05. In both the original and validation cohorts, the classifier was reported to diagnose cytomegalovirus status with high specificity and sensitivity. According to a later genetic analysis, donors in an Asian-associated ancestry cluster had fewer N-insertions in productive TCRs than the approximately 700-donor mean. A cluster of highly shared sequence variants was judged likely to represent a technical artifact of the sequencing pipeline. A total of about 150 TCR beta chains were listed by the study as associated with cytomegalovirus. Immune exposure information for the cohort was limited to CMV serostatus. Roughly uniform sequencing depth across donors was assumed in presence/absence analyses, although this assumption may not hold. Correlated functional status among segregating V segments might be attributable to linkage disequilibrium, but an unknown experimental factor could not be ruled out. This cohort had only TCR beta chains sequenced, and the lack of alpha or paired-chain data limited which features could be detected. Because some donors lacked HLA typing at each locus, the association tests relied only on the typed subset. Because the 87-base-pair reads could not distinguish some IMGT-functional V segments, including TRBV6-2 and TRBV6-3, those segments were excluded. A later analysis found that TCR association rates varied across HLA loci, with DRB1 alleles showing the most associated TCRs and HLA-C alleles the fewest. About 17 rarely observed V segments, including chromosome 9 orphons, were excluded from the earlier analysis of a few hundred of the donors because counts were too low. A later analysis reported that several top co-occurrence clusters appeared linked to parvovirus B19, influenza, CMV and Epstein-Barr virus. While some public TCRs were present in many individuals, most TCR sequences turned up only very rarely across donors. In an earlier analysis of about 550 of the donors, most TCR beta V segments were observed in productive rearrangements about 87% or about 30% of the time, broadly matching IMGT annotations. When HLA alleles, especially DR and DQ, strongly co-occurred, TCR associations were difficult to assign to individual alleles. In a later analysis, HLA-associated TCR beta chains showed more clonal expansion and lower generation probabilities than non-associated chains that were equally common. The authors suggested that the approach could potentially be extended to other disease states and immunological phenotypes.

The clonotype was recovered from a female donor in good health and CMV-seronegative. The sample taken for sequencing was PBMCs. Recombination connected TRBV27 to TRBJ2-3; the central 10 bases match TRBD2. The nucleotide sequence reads TGTGCCACCAGATCTCTAGCGGGAGTTAGCACAGATACGCAGTATTTT. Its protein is CATRSLAGVSTDTQYF.